These 9 T cell receptor beta chains came from one sample sequenced in a study of T cells after yellow fever vaccination (dated by TCRdb to between 2019 and 2020). In light of the paper, this sample's treatment or condition label describes: live attenuated yellow fever vaccine strain. Receptor amplification or capture employed 5' RACE. Sequenced using an Illumina HiSeq 2500. TCRdb reprocessed the public reads (quality trimming at Q25 with fastp, clone calling with MiXCR) and kept in-frame beta chains. Identical CDR3 proteins give one entry, which carries the most common genes and DNA. For this sample the table gives approximately 580,000 distinct CDR3 sequences, of which about a sixth were detected only once. Of the sample, 15% to 20% is held by the ten largest clones. The sample in question was PBMCs, obtained less than 6 days after the first yellow fever vaccination. The receptors were gathered from a man aged 18 to 29 who received the YFV17D yellow fever vaccine.

A few counts support this clonotype. The chain has TRBV7-9 and TRBJ2-3; no clear D. Germline lookup yields CDR1 SEHNR and CDR2 FQNEAQ (reference sequence). V was clipped by 5 bases and J by 6 bases, with 12 bases between them. The CDR3 contains 13 residues. The CDR3 sequence is CASSPAPGDTQYF. CDR3 bases: TGTGCCAGCAGCCCAGCGCCCGGGGATACGCAGTATTTT.

The V gene is TRBV29-1, the J gene TRBJ1-1; D may be TRBD1 (5 bases). Trimming removed 4 bases at V and 0 bases at J, with 12 bases between. The CDR3 contains 14 residues. Germline loops: CDR1 SQVTM, CDR2 ANQGSEA. The CDR3 loop is CSVGGGIMNTEAFF. The CDR3 region has the DNA TGCAGCGTTGGGGGGGGGATAATGAACACTGAAGCTTTCTTT.

CDR3 coding DNA: TGTGCCAGCAGTTACTCTCCGAGTCCCTCCTACAATGAGCAGTTCTTC. It encodes CASSYSPSPSYNEQFF. The V and J genes are TRBV6-5 and TRBJ2-1; D not resolved. The ends were cut back, 0 bases at V and 0 bases at J, with 9 bases in the middle. This CDR3 contains 16 residues. Per germline, CDR1 MNHEY and CDR2 SVGAGI.

The chain employs TRBV4-2 and TRBJ2-3, with 9 nucleotides matching TRBD2. The CDR3 contains 17 residues. The V segment lost 0 bases and the J segment 1 base; nucleotides outside the gene matches: 5. CDR1 is LGHNA, CDR2 YNFKEQ, per germline. As DNA, the CDR3 is TGTGCCAGCAGCCAAGATATCCTAGCGGGGCGCACAGATACGCAGTATTTT. Translated: CASSQDILAGRTDTQYF.

This clonotype was counted many times. V is TRBV7-2 and J is TRBJ1-2; the D gene is possibly TRBD1 (5 bases). The germline V and J ends were trimmed by 5 bases and 8 bases, with 18 bases remaining between them. Germline V gives CDR1 SGHTA, CDR2 FQGNSA. This CDR3 is built from 14 residues. This CDR3 is CASSPRQPTSGYTF. CDR3 bases: TGTGCCAGCAGCCCCAGACAGCCTACTTCCGGCTACACCTTC.

This clonotype was seen a handful of times. CDR3 coding DNA: TGCGCCAGCAGCTGGGGGGCAGGGGGAAGACAAGGGAACACTGAAGCTTTCTTT. Its translation is CASSWGAGGRQGNTEAFF. The chain combines TRBV5-1 with TRBJ1-1; 7 bases are a match to TRBD1. Trimming cost V 3 bases and J 1 base; bases outside gene matches: 15. The CDR3 sequence is 18 residues long. The germline V gene encodes CDR1 SGHRS and CDR2 YFSETQ.

This clonotype came up a few times. The rearrangement joins TRBV5-4 to TRBJ1-2; TRBD1 matches 10 bases. The junction had 11 bases not matched to a gene; V was cut back by 2 bases and J by 7 bases. CDR3 length: 16 residues. Germline CDR1 SGHNT, CDR2 YYREEE (reference sequence). The CDR3, as DNA: TGTGCCAGCAGCTTCTCTCCGGACAGGGGGGCGGGTGGCTACACCTTC. Amino acid sequence: CASSFSPDRGAGGYTF.

CDR3 bases: TGCGCCAGCAGCCAACCACAACAGGGCACCAGGAGGGCAGATACGCAGTATTTT. Translated: CASSQPQQGTRRADTQYF. V usage is TRBV4-1 and J usage is TRBJ2-3; TRBD1 or TRBD2 may be the D gene (6 bases each). The CDR3 consists of 18 residues. With 2 bases removed from V and 4 bases from J, the gap between germline ends came to 22 bases. CDR1 is MGHRA and CDR2 is YSYEKL in the germline V gene.

The chain recombines TRBV7-9 with TRBJ2-7; D is possibly TRBD1 (6 bases). V dropped 1 base and J dropped 4 bases, with 14 bases sitting between them. Per germline, CDR1 SEHNR and CDR2 FQNEAQ (reference sequence). The CDR3 sequence is 15 residues long. CDR3 DNA: TGTGCCAGCAGCTTAGTGCAGGGGAATAATTACGAGCAGTACTTC. Protein product: CASSLVQGNNYEQYF.